These 23 T cell receptor beta chains were sequenced from one sample in a study of cytomegalovirus exposure and HLA in healthy donors. PCR involved 60 Vbeta and 13 Jbeta primers. The method was immunoSEQ multiplex PCR; TCRdb's version includes in-frame clones alone and lacks a portion of them. Of under 200,000 clones listed, around 72% are singletons. The sample was PBMCs. These TCRs come from a man aged 50 or older in good health and CMV-seronegative.

V is TRBV4-1 and J is TRBJ2-3; 16 nucleotides align to TRBD2. J gave up 4 bases and V 2 bases, and 3 bases lay outside the gene matches. From germline, CDR1 is MGHRA and CDR2 YSYEKL. The CDR3 totals 17 residues. CDR3 nucleotides: TGCGCCAGCAGCCAACCCGGGACTAGCGGGGGGGCAGATACGCAGTATTTT. Its translation is CASSQPGTSGGADTQYF.

This chain uses TRBV4-1 with TRBJ1-5; D is ambiguous. Germline CDR1 is MGHRA and CDR2 is YSYEKL. The length of the CDR3 is 14 residues. Trimming cost V 4 bases and J 5 bases, with 12 bases left between them. CDR3 sequence: CASSPRWRDQPQHF. CDR3 bases: TGCGCCAGCAGCCCACGGTGGAGAGATCAGCCCCAGCATTTT.

This clone was counted a few times. The sample carries other DNA sequences with the same CDR3. The chain uses TRBV2 and TRBJ1-5; 7 bases agree with TRBD1. The CDR3 covers 14 residues. V was clipped by 6 bases and J by 2 bases; unmatched bases: 4. CDR1 is SNHLY, CDR2 FYNNEI, per germline. The CDR3 DNA sequence: TGTGCCAGCAGCTACAGGGGCGGCAATCAGCCCCAGCATTTT. It yields the protein CASSYRGGNQPQHF.

This chain uses TRBV4-2 with TRBJ2-5, with 13 bases identical to TRBD2. The J call is uncertain, as TRBJ2-7 better fits the DNA end. The CDR3 totals 18 residues. From germline, CDR1 is LGHNA and CDR2 YNFKEQ. CDR3 region: CASSPLSTSGGPGYEQYF. As DNA, the CDR3 is TGTGCCAGCAGCCCCCTTTCGACTAGCGGGGGGCCGGGCTACGAGCAGTACTTC.

V and J are TRBV6-5 and TRBJ1-5, with D unclear. Germline V gives CDR1 MNHEY, CDR2 SVGAGI. Trimming took off 0 bases at V and 3 bases at J, with 6 bases between the two ends. The CDR3 totals 14 residues. Written as DNA, the CDR3 is TGTGCCAGCAGTTACTCATCCTTCAATCAGCCCCAGCATTTT. Translation: CASSYSSFNQPQHF.

The chain links TRBV29-1 to TRBJ1-1, with TRBD1 matching 10 bases. Germline CDR1 and CDR2: SQVTM and ANQGSEA. Trimming removed 7 bases from V and 4 bases from J; junction bases left unmatched: 3. This CDR3 has 12 residues. This chain's CDR3 is CSADRGLTEAFF. For the CDR3, the DNA is TGCAGCGCCGACAGGGGGCTCACTGAAGCTTTCTTT.

This chain uses TRBV5-4 with TRBJ2-5; no reliable D call. Trimming removed 0 bases at V and 2 bases at J, with 8 bases between. Germline-derived CDR1 and CDR2 are SGHNT and YYREEE (reference sequence). The CDR3 sequence is 14 residues long. The CDR3 bases are TGTGCCAGCAGCTTGGAACCGCGACAAGAGACCCAGTACTTC. It translates to CASSLEPRQETQYF.

The table lists this clone with a few counts. The V gene is TRBV21-1, the J gene TRBJ1-2; TRBD1 is the table's D call, not checked against the DNA. TRBV21-1 is a pseudogene locus. The CDR3 spans 15 residues. CDR3 DNA: TGTGCCAGCAGCAAAGCTGGATACAGGGGGTTTGGCTACACCTTC. Its protein product is CASSKAGYRGFGYTF.

This rearrangement joins TRBV5-4 to TRBJ1-2; D gene unclear. The CDR3 totals 14 residues. The germline V gene has CDR1 SGHNT and CDR2 YYREEE (reference sequence). V was clipped by 2 bases and J by 10 bases, with 18 bases between them. The CDR3 nucleotides read TGTGCCAGCAGCTTCTCCTCCCCGCAGGATGCCTACACCTTC. Its protein product is CASSFSSPQDAYTF.

This clone was observed a few times. The chain combines TRBV5-6 with TRBJ1-1; maybe TRBD1 (5 bases). V shed 1 base and J shed 6 bases, with 13 bases lying between them. CDR1 SGHDT and CDR2 YYEEEE come from the germline V gene. This CDR3 spans 14 amino acids. This CDR3 reads CASSLLRTGAEAFF. CDR3 nucleotide sequence: TGTGCCAGCAGCTTGTTGCGGACGGGGGCTGAAGCTTTCTTT.

The chain couples TRBV19 to TRBJ1-5; 10 nucleotides align to TRBD1. J gave up 7 bases and V 3 bases, and 6 bases lay outside the gene matches. The CDR3 contains 15 residues. Germline CDR1 is LNHDA and CDR2 is SQIVND (reference sequence). CDR3 amino acids: CASSMGQGIWQPQHF. The CDR3 DNA follows: TGTGCCAGTAGTATGGGACAGGGGATATGGCAGCCCCAGCATTTT.

This CDR3 reads CASSVGRSTDTQYF. In DNA, the CDR3 is TGTGCCAGCAGCGTAGGCAGGAGCACAGATACGCAGTATTTT. V gene TRBV9 combines with J gene TRBJ2-3; D is unresolved. The CDR3 runs 14 residues. Germline CDR1 SGDLS, CDR2 YYNGEE. V dropped 0 bases and J dropped 0 bases, with 5 bases sitting between them. The variable domain in full, with the rest retrieved from reference TRBV9 and TRBJ2-3, is DSGVTQTPKHLITATGQRVTLRCSPRSGDLSVYWYQQSLDQGLQFLIQYYNGEERAKGNILERFSAQQFPDLHSELNLSSLELGDSALYFCASSVGRSTDTQYFGPGTRLTVL.

This chain connects TRBV5-5 to TRBJ1-6; D is perhaps TRBD1 (6 bases). The length of the CDR3 is 15 residues. V lost 0 bases to trimming and J lost 8 bases, with 12 bases between them. CDR1 SGHKS and CDR2 YYEKEE come from the germline V gene (reference sequence). CDR3 nucleotide sequence: TGTGCCAGCAGCTTGGGTGGCAGGGGAGATTCACCCCTCCACTTT. It encodes CASSLGGRGDSPLHF.

A few counts support this clone. The chain uses TRBV7-9 and TRBJ2-4, with TRBD2 matching over 7 bases. This CDR3 contains 16 residues. Germline loops: CDR1 SEHNR, CDR2 FQNEAQ (reference sequence). The V gene end was trimmed by 5 bases and the J gene end by 1 base; junction bases not matched to a gene: 8. The CDR3 sequence is CASSAGEGTAKNIQYF. The CDR3, as DNA: TGTGCCAGCAGCGCGGGGGAGGGAACGGCCAAAAACATTCAGTACTTC.

The J gene is TRBJ1-3, the V gene TRBV5-1; TRBD1 matches at 9 bases. V trimming: 4 bases; J trimming: 0 bases; junction bases outside the gene matches: 8. The CDR3 length is 17 residues. Per the germline V gene, CDR1 is SGHRS and CDR2 is YFSETQ. CDR3 sequence reads: CASSRTGENSSGNTIYF. The DNA for the CDR3 is TGCGCCAGCAGCAGGACAGGGGAAAATTCCTCTGGAAACACCATATATTTT.

The chain is built from TRBV2 and TRBJ2-1, with 10 bases that match TRBD2. This CDR3 has 15 residues. Trimming cost V 1 base and J 8 bases; bases outside gene matches: 5. CDR1 is SNHLY, CDR2 FYNNEI, per germline. The CDR3 DNA reads as TGTGCCAGCAGTGAAGAAAGCGGGGGGGCTTATGAGCAGTTCTTC. Residues: CASSEESGGAYEQFF.

V usage is TRBV11-3 and J usage is TRBJ2-2; possibly TRBD1 for D (6 bases). Between the trimmed V and J ends, which lost 1 base and 2 bases, there was a span of 11 bases. Germline CDR1 and CDR2: SGHNT and YENEEA. The CDR3 has 16 residues. DNA for the CDR3: TGTGCCAGCAGCTTAGCTGGCAGGGGAAACACCGGGGAGCTGTTTTTT. Residues: CASSLAGRGNTGELFF.

The chain links TRBV4-1 to TRBJ1-4, with D possibly being TRBD1 (6 bases). V was shortened by 1 base and J by 5 bases, with 11 bases between the two germline ends. The CDR3 covers 15 residues. Germline V gives CDR1 MGHRA, CDR2 YSYEKL. CDR3 coding DNA: TGCGCCAGCAGCCAAGGGCTGGGGACAAATGAAAAACTGTTTTTT. This encodes CASSQGLGTNEKLFF.

The chain is built from TRBV5-1 and TRBJ2-5; the match to TRBD1 covers 8 bases. This CDR3 comprises 17 residues. V was pared by 0 bases and J by 2 bases, with 9 bases of the junction left unmatched. Per the germline V gene, CDR1 is SGHRS and CDR2 is YFSETQ. CDR3 nucleotide sequence: TGCGCCAGCAGCTTGGGGGGCCCGGGACAGGCTCAAGAGACCCAGTACTTC. Translation gives CASSLGGPGQAQETQYF.

The chain is built from TRBV6-5 and TRBJ1-5; 9 positions agree with TRBD1. Trimming removed 8 bases from V and 0 bases from J; junction bases left unmatched: 5. The CDR3 has 15 residues. Germline V lookup: CDR1 MNHEY, CDR2 SVGAGI. The CDR3 loop is CASQRTGASNQPQHF. CDR3 sequence (DNA): TGTGCCAGCCAGAGGACAGGGGCTAGCAATCAGCCCCAGCATTTT.

In its sample, this clone was seen a few times. This chain joins TRBV5-6 and TRBJ2-3, with D hard to call. V lost 1 base and J lost 0, with 12 bases in between. The V gene's germline CDR1 is SGHDT and CDR2 YYEEEE. CDR3 length: 16 amino acids. The chain's CDR3 is CASSLLTRLSTDTQYF. The CDR3 DNA follows: TGTGCCAGCAGCTTGTTGACCAGACTTAGCACAGATACGCAGTATTTT.

This clone has a handful of counts. V gene TRBV20-1 combines with J gene TRBJ1-1; D is undetermined. CDR3 length: 11 residues. Germline V CDR1 and CDR2: DFQATT, SNEGSKA (reference sequence). CDR3: CRGSLGTEAFF. CDR3 coding DNA: TGCAGGGGGAGTTTGGGGACTGAAGCTTTCTTT.

The chain couples TRBV2 to TRBJ2-1; 11 bases are a match to TRBD2. Germline CDR1 and CDR2: SNHLY and FYNNEI. The length of the CDR3 is 16 residues. The junction had 9 bases not matched to a gene; V was cut back by 6 bases and J by 5 bases. The CDR3 nucleotides are TGTGCCAGCAGATTTATAGCGGGGGGGCCGGACAATGAGCAGTTCTTC. Its translation: CASRFIAGGPDNEQFF.